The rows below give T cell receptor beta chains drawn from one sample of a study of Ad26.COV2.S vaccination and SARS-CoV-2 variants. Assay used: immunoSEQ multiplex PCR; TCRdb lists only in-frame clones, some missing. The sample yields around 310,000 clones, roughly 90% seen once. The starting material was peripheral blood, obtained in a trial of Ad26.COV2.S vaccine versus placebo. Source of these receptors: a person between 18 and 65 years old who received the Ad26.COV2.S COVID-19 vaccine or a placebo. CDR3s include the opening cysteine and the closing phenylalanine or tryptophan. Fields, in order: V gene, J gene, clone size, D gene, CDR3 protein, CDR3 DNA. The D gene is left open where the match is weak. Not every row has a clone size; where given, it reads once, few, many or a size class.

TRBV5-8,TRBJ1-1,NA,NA,CASMWTPPLSEAFF,TGTGCCAGCATGTGGACTCCCCCGCTCTCTGAAGCTTTCTTT
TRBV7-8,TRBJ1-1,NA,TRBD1,CASSSHRTGENTEAFF,TGTGCCAGCAGCTCCCACAGGACAGGGGAGAACACTGAAGCTTTCTTT
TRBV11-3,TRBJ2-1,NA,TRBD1,CASRHPGTAYNEQFF,TGTGCCAGCAGGCATCCGGGGACAGCCTACAATGAGCAGTTCTTC
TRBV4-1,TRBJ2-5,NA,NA,CASSLFDSQETQYF,TGCGCCAGCAGCCTCTTCGACTCCCAAGAGACCCAGTACTTC
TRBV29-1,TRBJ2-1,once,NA,CSVEEDSNEQFF,TGCAGCGTTGAAGAGGACAGCAATGAGCAGTTCTTC
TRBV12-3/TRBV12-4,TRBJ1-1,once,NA,CASSGGRLLEAFF,TGTGCCAGCAGCGGGGGGCGGCTGCTTGAAGCTTTCTTT
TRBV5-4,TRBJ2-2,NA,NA,CASSLGGRVGTGELFF,TGTGCCAGCAGCTTGGGAGGGAGAGTGGGCACCGGGGAGCTGTTTTTT
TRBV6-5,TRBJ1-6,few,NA,CASSSSTGSIGSPLHF,TGTGCCAGCAGTTCGTCGACGGGTTCTATTGGTTCACCCCTCCACTTT
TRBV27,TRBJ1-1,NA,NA,CASSSLGAGTEAFF,TGTGCCAGCAGTTCCCTGGGGGCAGGAACTGAAGCTTTCTTT
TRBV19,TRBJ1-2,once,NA,CASSILWTRGANYGYTF,TGTGCCAGTAGTATTTTGTGGACCCGCGGGGCTAACTATGGCTACACCTTC
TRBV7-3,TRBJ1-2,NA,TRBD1,CASSLNGGGDYGYTF,TGTGCCAGCAGCTTAAATGGAGGGGGCGACTATGGCTACACCTTC
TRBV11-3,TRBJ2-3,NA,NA,CASSSKGSTDTQYF,TGTGCCAGCAGCTCAAAAGGGTCTACAGATACGCAGTATTTT
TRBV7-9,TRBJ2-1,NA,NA,CATPALEPSSEQFF,TGTGCCACCCCGGCCTTGGAGCCTTCGTCTGAGCAGTTCTTC
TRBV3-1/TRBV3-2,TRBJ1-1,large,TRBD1,CASSHRDRPKEAFF,TGTGCCAGCAGCCACCGGGACAGGCCCAAGGAAGCTTTCTTT
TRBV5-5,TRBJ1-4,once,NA,CASSTQLTGPNEKLFF,TGTGCCAGCAGCACCCAATTGACAGGCCCTAATGAAAAACTGTTTTTT
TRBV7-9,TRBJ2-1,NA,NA,CASSLKGTGSYNEQFF,TGTGCCAGCAGCTTAAAGGGGACCGGGTCCTACAATGAGCAGTTCTTC
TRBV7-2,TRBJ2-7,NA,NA,CASSLADRPAGEQYF,TGTGCCAGCAGCTTAGCCGACAGGCCAGCCGGGGAGCAGTACTTC
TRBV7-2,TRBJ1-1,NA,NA,CASSSTGGLGEAFF,TGTGCCAGCAGCTCCACCGGTGGATTGGGTGAAGCTTTCTTT
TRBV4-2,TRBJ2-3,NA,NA,CASSQLFRGPTDTQYF,TGTGCCAGCAGCCAACTTTTTCGGGGCCCCACAGATACGCAGTATTTT
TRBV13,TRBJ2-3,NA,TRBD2,CASSFKGRAFSDTQYF,TGTGCCAGCAGCTTCAAAGGGAGGGCGTTTTCAGATACGCAGTATTTT
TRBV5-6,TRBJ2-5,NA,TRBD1,CASSLKTGGQETQYF,TGTGCCAGCAGCTTGAAGACAGGGGGCCAAGAGACCCAGTACTTC
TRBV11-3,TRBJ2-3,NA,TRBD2,CASSPHTSGETDTQYF,TGTGCCAGCAGCCCCCACACTAGCGGGGAGACAGATACGCAGTATTTT
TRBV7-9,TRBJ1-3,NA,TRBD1,CASSFTYRQGRGNTIYF,TGTGCCAGCAGTTTTACTTATCGACAGGGCCGGGGAAACACCATATATTTT
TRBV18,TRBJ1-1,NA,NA,CASSIVTSTEAFF,TGTGCCAGCTCTATCGTTACGTCCACTGAAGCTTTCTTT
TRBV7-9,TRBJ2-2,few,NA,CASSLAQQGETGELFF,TGTGCCAGCAGCTTAGCGCAACAGGGAGAAACCGGGGAGCTGTTTTTT
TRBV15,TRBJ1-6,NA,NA,CATSRVGASYNSPLHF,TGTGCCACCAGCAGAGTAGGGGCCTCCTATAATTCACCCCTCCACTTT
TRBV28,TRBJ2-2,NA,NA,CASSLSPFDRPNTGELFF,TGTGCCAGCAGTTTAAGTCCCTTCGACAGACCGAACACCGGGGAGCTGTTTTTT
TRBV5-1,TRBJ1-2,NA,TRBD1,CASSLNRGNGYTF,TGCGCCAGCAGCTTGAACAGGGGAAATGGCTACACCTTC
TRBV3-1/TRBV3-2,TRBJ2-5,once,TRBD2,CASSLSGTSAQTQYF,TGTGCCAGCAGCCTCTCCGGCACTAGCGCACAGACCCAGTACTTC
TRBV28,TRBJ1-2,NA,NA,CASSSQISGADYGYTF,TGTGCCAGCAGTTCCCAGATCTCCGGGGCGGACTATGGCTACACCTTC
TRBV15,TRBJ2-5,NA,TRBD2,CATSGTSGITYQETQYF,TGTGCCACCTCCGGGACTAGCGGGATCACGTACCAAGAGACCCAGTACTTC
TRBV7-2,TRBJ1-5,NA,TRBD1,CASSFGQGYNQPQHF,TGTGCCAGCAGCTTCGGACAGGGTTACAATCAGCCCCAGCATTTT
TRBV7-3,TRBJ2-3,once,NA,CASSFGGTFPDTQYF,TGTGCCAGCAGCTTCGGGGGTACATTCCCGGATACGCAGTATTTT
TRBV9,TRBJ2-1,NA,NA,CASSVEPIPYNEQFF,TGTGCCAGCAGCGTAGAACCGATTCCCTACAATGAGCAGTTCTTC
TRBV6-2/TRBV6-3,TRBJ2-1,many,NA,CASSSGVENEQFF,TGTGCCAGCAGCTCGGGCGTCGAAAATGAGCAGTTCTTC
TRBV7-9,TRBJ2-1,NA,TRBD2,CASRLAGGPDEQFF,TGTGCCAGCCGCTTAGCGGGAGGGCCGGATGAGCAGTTCTTC
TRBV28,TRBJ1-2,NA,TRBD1,CASRSPGQGNNYGYTF,TGTGCCAGCAGGTCCCCCGGACAGGGAAATAACTATGGCTACACCTTC
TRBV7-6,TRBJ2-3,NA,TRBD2,CASSDLISGGGDTQYF,TGTGCCAGCAGCGACCTGATTAGCGGGGGGGGAGATACGCAGTATTTT
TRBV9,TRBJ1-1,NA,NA,CASSDTKDTEAFF,TGTGCCAGCAGTGACACCAAGGACACTGAAGCTTTCTTT
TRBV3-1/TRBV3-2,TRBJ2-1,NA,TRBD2,CASSRGLAGGYNEQFF,TGTGCCAGCAGCCGGGGACTAGCGGGGGGATACAATGAGCAGTTCTTC
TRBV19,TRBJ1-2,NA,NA,CASSIEGRAYGYTF,TGTGCCAGTAGTATAGAAGGCCGGGCCTATGGCTACACCTTC
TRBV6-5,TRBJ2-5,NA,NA,CATTRFNGQETQYF,TGTGCCACCACTCGTTTTAACGGGCAAGAGACCCAGTACTTC
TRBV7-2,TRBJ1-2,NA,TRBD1,CASSAGQGARGYTF,TGTGCCAGCAGCGCGGGACAGGGGGCGCGAGGCTACACCTTC
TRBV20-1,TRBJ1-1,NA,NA,CSAPRGTEAFF,TGCAGTGCCCCTCGGGGCACTGAAGCTTTCTTT
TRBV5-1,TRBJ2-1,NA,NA,CASTTDVVNEQFF,TGCGCCAGCACGACTGACGTTGTCAATGAGCAGTTCTTC
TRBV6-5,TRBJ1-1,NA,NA,CASSRPQGSMTEAFF,TGTGCCAGCAGTCGTCCCCAGGGAAGTATGACTGAAGCTTTCTTT
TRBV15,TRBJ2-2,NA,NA,CATSRDLNLGGNTGELFF,TGTGCCACCAGCAGAGATCTCAACCTGGGGGGGAACACCGGGGAGCTGTTTTTT
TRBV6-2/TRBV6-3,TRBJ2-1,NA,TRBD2,CASSYRRSSGSYNEQFF,TGTGCCAGCAGTTACCGTCGGTCTAGCGGGTCCTACAATGAGCAGTTCTTC
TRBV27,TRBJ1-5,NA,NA,CASSLFEGNNQPQHF,TGTGCCAGCAGTTTATTTGAAGGAAACAATCAGCCCCAGCATTTT
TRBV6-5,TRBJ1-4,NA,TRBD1,CASRREGAMVEKLFF,TGTGCCAGCAGGAGAGAGGGGGCAATGGTTGAAAAACTGTTTTTT
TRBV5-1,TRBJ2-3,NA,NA,CASSRSDLGAPSTDTQYF,TGCGCCAGCAGCCGGTCCGACCTAGGAGCCCCTAGCACAGATACGCAGTATTTT
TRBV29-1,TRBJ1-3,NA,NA,CSVEEVSGNTIYF,TGCAGCGTTGAAGAGGTCAGTGGAAACACCATATATTTT
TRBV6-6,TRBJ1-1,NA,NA,CASSYEGTGTEAFF,TGTGCCAGCAGTTACGAGGGGACGGGCACTGAAGCTTTCTTT
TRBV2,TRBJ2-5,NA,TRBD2,CASSVAGGSETQYF,TGTGCCAGCAGTGTAGCGGGGGGGTCGGAGACCCAGTACTTC